Below are 31 T cell receptor beta chains sequenced from a single sample in a study of a mutant IDH1 vaccine in newly diagnosed glioma. Repertoires were generated with immunoSEQ multiplex PCR, while TCRdb's copy carries only in-frame clones and drops some. The data show roughly 29,000 clones, approximately 80% seen once. Time point given: week 23, last vaccination. The content of each vaccine dose was 300 ug of mutant IDH1 20-mer peptide, and topical imiquimod accompanied it. The antigens for these receptors are not known. This sample comprised PBMCs, obtained from a glioma patient whose treatment included an IDH1 peptide vaccine. The source of these receptors is a young woman with glioma.

This chain uses TRBV19 with TRBJ1-1; possibly TRBD1 for D (6 bases). The V end was cut by 6 bases, the J end by 5 bases, with 16 bases between. The CDR3 consists of 14 residues. Germline CDR1 is LNHDA and CDR2 is SQIVND (reference sequence). The CDR3 reads CASSRGGAGTEAFF. The CDR3 DNA reads as TGTGCCAGTAGCCGCGGGGGGGCTGGAACTGAAGCTTTCTTT.

The chain joins TRBV5-1 to TRBJ1-2; D ambiguous. Looked up from germline, CDR1 is SGHRS and CDR2 is YFSETQ. The CDR3 runs to 14 residues. V was shortened by 4 bases and J by 6 bases, with 16 bases between the two germline ends. The CDR3 loop reads CASSPAAPRDGYTF. Written as DNA, the CDR3 is TGCGCCAGCAGCCCAGCGGCCCCAAGAGATGGCTACACCTTC.

This chain joins TRBV2 and TRBJ1-3; D is possibly TRBD1 (6 bases). Trimming removed 0 bases at V and 2 bases at J, with 8 bases between. Germline CDR1 SNHLY, CDR2 FYNNEI. This CDR3 spans 15 amino acids. The CDR3 region has the DNA TGTGCCAGCAGTGAAGCGCCAGGGGCTGGAAACACCATATATTTT. Protein sequence: CASSEAPGAGNTIYF.

The J gene is TRBJ1-1, the V gene TRBV7-2, with D possibly being TRBD1 (5 bases). Germline V CDR1 and CDR2: SGHTA, FQGNSA. This CDR3 has 14 amino acids. V was clipped by 4 bases and J by 2 bases, with 11 bases between them. CDR3 in amino acids: CASSSATANTEAFF. CDR3 nucleotide sequence: TGTGCCAGCAGCTCAGCGACAGCTAACACTGAAGCTTTCTTT. Full variable domain (remainder filled in from reference TRBV7-2 and TRBJ1-1): GAGVSQSPSNKVTEKGKDVELRCDPISGHTALYWYRQSLGQGLEFLIYFQGNSAPDKSGLPSDRFSAERTGGSVSTLTIQRTQQEDSAVYLCASSSATANTEAFFGQGTRLTVV.

V is TRBV4-3 and J is TRBJ1-2; unclear D gene. The ends were cut back, 5 bases at V and 7 bases at J, with 11 bases in the middle. CDR1 is LGHNA and CDR2 is YSLEER in the germline V gene. The CDR3 runs to 12 residues. In DNA form, the CDR3 reads TGCGCCAGCAGCTGGCCCCCCGGTGGCTACACCTTC. Its translation is CASSWPPGGYTF.

This clone was counted once. This chain joins TRBV25-1 and TRBJ1-2, with 8 nucleotides matching TRBD1. The junction had 3 bases not matched to a gene; V was cut back by 7 bases and J by 2 bases. The germline V gene has CDR1 MGHDK and CDR2 SYGVNS. The CDR3 sequence is 13 residues long. The CDR3 region is CASKQGVNYGYTF. The CDR3 coding sequence is TGTGCCAGCAAACAGGGGGTGAACTATGGCTACACCTTC.

The gene calls are TRBV9 and TRBJ1-2, with D maybe TRBD1 (5 bases). This CDR3 spans 15 amino acids. Germline V CDR1 and CDR2: SGDLS, YYNGEE. Between the trimmed V and J ends, which lost 3 bases and 8 bases, there was a span of 20 bases. CDR3 residues: CASSDSNRGREGYTF. The CDR3 DNA reads TGTGCCAGCAGCGACTCAAACCGGGGCCGGGAAGGCTACACCTTC.

The chain has TRBV5-4 and TRBJ1-1; D may be TRBD1 (5 bases). Trimming pared 0 bases from V and 0 bases from J, leaving 6 bases between. This CDR3 has 14 residues. CDR1 is SGHNT and CDR2 is YYREEE in the germline V gene (reference sequence). CDR3 coding DNA: TGTGCCAGCAGCTTGGTGGGGGTGAACACTGAAGCTTTCTTT. Protein sequence: CASSLVGVNTEAFF.

The chain links TRBV6-6 to TRBJ2-7; D is uncertain. This CDR3 spans 15 amino acids. The germline V gene has CDR1 MNHNY and CDR2 SVGAGI (reference sequence). V was trimmed by 6 bases and J by 3 bases, leaving 18 bases between them. For the CDR3, the DNA is TGTGCCAGCAGAACTACCGGTGGGAAGAGCTACGAGCAGTACTTC. Amino acids: CASRTTGGKSYEQYF.

This rearrangement joins TRBV28 to TRBJ1-3; D unclear. This CDR3 has 13 amino acids. V lost 3 bases and J lost 0, with 3 bases in between. Germline V lookup: CDR1 MDHEN, CDR2 SYDVKM. The CDR3 nucleotides read TGTGCCAGCAGTTTCGGCTCTGGAAACACCATATATTTT. Amino acid sequence: CASSFGSGNTIYF.

The chain is built from TRBV6-5 and TRBJ2-1; weak D call: TRBD2 (6 bases). Trimming cost V 8 bases and J 2 bases, with 16 bases left between them. Germline assignment: CDR1 MNHEY and CDR2 SVGAGI. The CDR3 has 15 residues. The DNA of the CDR3 is TGTGCCAGCTCCCGGGCCTTAGCGGCCTACAATGAGCAGTTCTTC. Amino acid sequence: CASSRALAAYNEQFF.

V usage is TRBV6-5 and J usage is TRBJ2-2, with D uncertain. V lost 5 bases and J 6 bases, leaving 10 bases between the germline ends. The CDR3 spans 13 residues. The germline V gene has CDR1 MNHEY and CDR2 SVGAGI. CDR3 sequence: CASSASFSGELFF. For the CDR3, the DNA is TGTGCCAGCAGTGCGTCGTTTTCCGGGGAGCTGTTTTTT.

This clone has just a few counts. The chain is built from TRBV6-1 and TRBJ1-1; possible D gene TRBD1, 5 bases. The CDR3 totals 13 residues. The germline V gene encodes CDR1 MNHNS and CDR2 SASEGT. Deletions cut 1 base from V and 10 bases from J, with 13 bases between. This CDR3 is CASSEVGARGAFF. CDR3 nucleotides: TGTGCCAGCAGTGAAGTAGGGGCGAGAGGAGCTTTCTTT.

The chain carries TRBV7-6 and TRBJ1-5; D is possibly TRBD1 (5 bases). The V gene's germline CDR1 is SGHVS and CDR2 FNYEAQ. This CDR3 is 14 amino acids long. The V gene lost 1 base and the J gene lost 7 bases, with 11 bases spanning the gap. The CDR3 DNA sequence: TGTGCCAGCAGCTTAGGCCAGGGAATGCAGCCCCAGCATTTT. Amino acid sequence: CASSLGQGMQPQHF.

The chain has TRBV9 and TRBJ2-7; TRBD1 aligns across 10 bases. CDR3 size: 14 residues. Germline loops: CDR1 SGDLS, CDR2 YYNGEE. J was trimmed by 2 bases and V by 2 bases; bases with no gene match: 1. The CDR3 DNA is TGTGCCAGCAGCGTGACAGGGGGCCCCTACGAGCAGTACTTC. Its protein product is CASSVTGGPYEQYF.

This clone was counted once. The genes are TRBV19 and TRBJ1-6; D perhaps matches TRBD1 (5 bases). V was pared by 4 bases and J by 6 bases, with 13 bases between. The CDR3 runs to 15 residues. Germline values: CDR1 LNHDA, CDR2 SQIVND (reference sequence). The CDR3 DNA follows: TGTGCCAGTAGTAATTCCCGGGGCCTTAATTCACCCCTCCACTTT. Its protein product is CASSNSRGLNSPLHF. Based on the CDR3 plus reference TRBV19 and TRBJ1-6, the full variable domain is DGGITQSPKYLFRKEGQNVTLSCEQNLNHDAMYWYRQDPGQGLRLIYYSQIVNDFQKGDIAEGYSVSREKKESFPLTVTSAQKNPTAFYLCASSNSRGLNSPLHFGNGTRLTVT.

This rearrangement joins TRBV9 to TRBJ1-1, with a possible D match to TRBD1 (6 bases). From germline, CDR1 is SGDLS and CDR2 YYNGEE. The germline V and J ends were trimmed by 3 bases and 5 bases, with 11 bases remaining between them. The CDR3 is 13 amino acids. CDR3 residues: CASSEGGSTEAFF. CDR3 in DNA: TGTGCCAGCAGCGAGGGGGGATCGACTGAAGCTTTCTTT.

The V and J genes are TRBV5-4 and TRBJ1-2; no definite D call. V lost 4 bases and J lost 2, with 12 bases in between. From germline, CDR1 is SGHNT and CDR2 YYREEE (reference sequence). The CDR3 is 14 residues long. This chain's CDR3 is CASSPWTDNYGYTF. CDR3 coding DNA: TGTGCCAGCAGCCCGTGGACCGACAACTATGGCTACACCTTC.

V gene TRBV27 combines with J gene TRBJ2-2, with 7 bases identical to TRBD1. The germline V gene has CDR1 MNHEY and CDR2 SMNVEV (reference sequence). This CDR3 contains 17 residues. Unmatched junction bases numbered 11, after V lost 4 bases and J lost 3 bases. CDR3 coding DNA: TGTGCCAGCAGTTCGAAAAACGTGACAGGGTACACCGGGGAGCTGTTTTTT. Translated: CASSSKNVTGYTGELFF.

The J gene is TRBJ2-7, the V gene TRBV4-1; D possibly corresponds to TRBD2 (6 bases). Trimming stripped 2 bases from V and 1 base from J, with 12 bases between. Germline CDR1 MGHRA, CDR2 YSYEKL. The CDR3 is 15 residues long. The CDR3 region has the DNA TGCGCCAGCAGCCAATCGACCGGGGGATCCTACGAGCAGTACTTC. It codes for CASSQSTGGSYEQYF.

This chain uses TRBV2 with TRBJ2-3; 11 nucleotides align to TRBD2. V lost 3 bases, J lost 6 bases, and 2 bases stayed unmatched. The CDR3 runs 14 residues. Germline V CDR1 and CDR2: SNHLY, FYNNEI. The chain's CDR3 is CASSETSGVDTQYF. In DNA, the CDR3 is TGTGCCAGCAGTGAGACTAGCGGGGTGGATACGCAGTATTTT. Using reference TRBV2 and TRBJ2-3 for the parts outside the CDR3, the full variable domain is EPEVTQTPSHQVTQMGQEVILRCVPISNHLYFYWYRQILGQKVEFLVSFYNNEISEKSEIFDDQFSVERPDGSNFTLKIRSTKLEDSAMYFCASSETSGVDTQYFGPGTRLTVL.

The chain uses TRBV7-2 and TRBJ1-1; D unclear. In germline, CDR1 is SGHTA, CDR2 FQGNSA. The CDR3 sequence is 15 residues long. V was pared by 0 bases and J by 6 bases, with 14 bases between. In DNA form, the CDR3 reads TGTGCCAGCAGCTTAGCGGGAAGCATGTATGCTGAAGCTTTCTTT. Protein product: CASSLAGSMYAEAFF.

The rearrangement links TRBV13 to TRBJ2-5, with 11 bases fitting TRBD1. This CDR3 region has 15 residues. Trimming took 3 bases from V and 4 from J; bases not matched to a gene: 4. Looked up from germline, CDR1 is PRHDT and CDR2 is FYEKMQ (reference sequence). The CDR3 protein is CASSFGTGGRETQYF. CDR3 nucleotide sequence: TGTGCCAGCAGCTTCGGGACAGGGGGAAGAGAGACCCAGTACTTC.

This clone was detected a few times. The chain links TRBV6-1 to TRBJ2-3; possibly TRBD2 for D (5 bases). The ends were cut back, 2 bases at V and 0 bases at J, with 9 bases in the middle. Looked up from germline, CDR1 is MNHNS and CDR2 is SASEGT. This CDR3 has 15 amino acids. The CDR3 nucleotides read TGTGCCAGCAGTGAACTAAGCGGCAGCACAGATACGCAGTATTTT. Protein sequence: CASSELSGSTDTQYF.

The chain couples TRBV2 to TRBJ1-4; no clear D. The CDR3 contains 15 residues. V was pared by 7 bases and J by 0 bases, with 12 bases between. Germline loops: CDR1 SNHLY, CDR2 FYNNEI. CDR3 amino acids: CASTREQTTNEKLFF. The CDR3 bases are TGTGCCAGCACGCGGGAACAGACAACTAATGAAAAACTGTTTTTT.

V is TRBV5-1 and J is TRBJ2-7, with a tentative D call TRBD1 (6 bases). Trimming removed 0 bases from V and 1 base from J, with 14 bases in between. This CDR3 is built from 16 residues. The germline V gene encodes CDR1 SGHRS and CDR2 YFSETQ. The CDR3 nucleotides are TGCGCCAGCAGCTTGGCCGGCAGGGGCTCTTCCTACGAGCAGTACTTC. Residues: CASSLAGRGSSYEQYF.

The DNA of the CDR3 is TGTGCCAGCAGCCTTGGACTAGCGGGGAGCTCCTACAATGAGCAGTTCTTC. The encoded protein is CASSLGLAGSSYNEQFF. The genes are TRBV14 and TRBJ2-1, with TRBD2 identical over 12 bases. This CDR3 has 17 amino acids. CDR1 SGHDN and CDR2 FVKESK come from the germline V gene. J gave up 0 bases and V 4 bases, and 4 bases lay outside the gene matches.

The rearrangement links TRBV30 to TRBJ2-2, with D hard to call. Trimming took 1 base from V and 1 from J, leaving 10 bases between them. In germline, CDR1 is GTSNPN, CDR2 SVGIG (reference sequence). The CDR3 is 15 amino acids. The CDR3 DNA is TGTGCCTGGAGTGCAAAGGATTGGAACACCGGGGAGCTGTTTTTT. It translates to CAWSAKDWNTGELFF.

The chain has TRBV29-1 and TRBJ2-7; the D gene is possibly TRBD1 (5 bases). The CDR3 loop spans 13 amino acids. Germline loops: CDR1 SQVTM, CDR2 ANQGSEA. Trimming cost V 5 bases and J 5 bases, with 16 bases left between them. The CDR3 sequence is CSVLSRAAHEQYF. In nucleotides, the CDR3 is TGCAGCGTTTTATCCAGGGCGGCTCACGAGCAGTACTTC.

CDR3 region: CASSTGRESYEQYF. The CDR3 DNA reads TGTGCCAGCAGTACTGGACGGGAGTCCTACGAGCAGTACTTC. The rearrangement links TRBV27 to TRBJ2-7; TRBD2 might be the D (6 bases). Germline-derived CDR1 and CDR2 are MNHEY and SMNVEV (reference sequence). This CDR3 comprises 14 residues. The germline V and J ends were trimmed by 5 bases and 1 base, with 12 bases remaining between them.

CDR3 region: CASRIQGRNTEAFF. The CDR3 DNA is TGTGCCAGCAGGATACAGGGGAGGAACACTGAAGCTTTCTTT. The chain is built from TRBV2 and TRBJ1-1; 7 nucleotides align to TRBD1. The germline V gene encodes CDR1 SNHLY and CDR2 FYNNEI. V was pared by 6 bases and J by 1 base, with 5 bases of the junction left unmatched. This CDR3 region has 14 residues.